This paragraph reports one T cell receptor (beta chain). The antigen remains unidentified. The data are from a study of blood T cells in healthy people across ages. A second roughly 6 to 12 cycle PCR used barcoded and J-beta primers. Each cDNA molecule was tagged by a template-switch adaptor that had 12 random nucleotides. TCRdb used MiXCR to reprocess the 5' RACE reads, holding one entry per CDR3 protein. The sample has around 1.5 million distinct CDR3 sequences, about 35% seen once. Overall study results and limits: Older age went with lower TCR beta diversity per million T cells, in a roughly linear way.

This TCR came from a woman in her 30s in good health. Sequencing input: blood.

CDR3 loop: CASSQASTSYEQYF. The CDR3 DNA is TGTGCCAGCAGCCAAGCATCAACGTCCTACGAGCAGTACTTC. The chain couples TRBV14 to TRBJ2-7; D gene uncertain. The V end was cut by 1 base, the J end by 1 base, with 8 bases between. The length of the CDR3 is 14 residues. Germline V gene data show CDR1 as SGHDN and CDR2 as FVKESK.